Given below is one T cell receptor (beta chain) in context. This clone was observed once. Which antigen it targets is not known. No clone much larger than this one lies a single base away; base qualities are absent. The cohort was made up of 500 to 850 healthy bone marrow donors. At the time of sampling, all cohort members were nominally healthy, though unrecorded immune exposures were likely present. The donor tested CMV seronegative and was one of the 352 seronegative cohort members. Every donor gave a peripheral blood sample, and the peripheral blood mononuclear cells from that sample were used for TCR beta sequencing. The Qiagen DNeasy Blood Extraction Kit was used to extract genomic DNA from the blood cell samples. The library was generated by the immunoSEQ multiplex PCR assay. For the multiplex PCR, a mixture combining 60 forward primers for TCR Vbeta segments and 13 reverse primers for TCR Jbeta segments was used. A multiplex PCR assay on genomic DNA amplified the CDR3 region of rearranged TCR beta genes. The Illumina HiSeq System was used to sequence the amplified TCR beta libraries as 87-base-pair reads. The authors' analysis ran thus. Across the 670 or so repertoires, a later analysis counted 78 million or so unique TCR beta chains, roughly 11 million of which were shared by at least two donors. A nearest-neighbor algorithm error-corrected the raw reads and collapsed the reads into unique sequences, merging closely related sequences to remove PCR and sequencing errors. Alignment of CDR3 sequences to IMGT reference sequences was used to assign V, D and J gene segments. For a sequence to be retained, a match of at least six nucleotides was required to both a V gene segment and a J gene segment. Rearrangements were called productive when the CDR3 lacked stop codons and stayed in frame with V and J; all others were non-productive. CDR3 was defined according to IMGT convention as the region running from the second conserved V-encoded cysteine to the conserved J-encoded phenylalanine. The earlier analysis of 587 of the donors excluded sequences that lacked an unambiguous match to a single V gene segment. An earlier analysis of approximately 590 of the donors called V segments functional above 56.7% productive rearrangements and segregating when the between-donor standard deviation exceeded 5%. To diagnose cytomegalovirus status from the catalog of TCR beta chain sequences, a statistical classification framework was built. In a later analysis, V and J genes were assigned by comparing TCR nucleotide sequences against IMGT/GENE-DB human TR gene sequences. The TCRdist pipeline was used in a later analysis to assign CDR3 sequences and most-parsimonious VDJ recombination scenarios. In a later analysis, each TCR beta chain was defined by its CDR3 amino acid sequence together with its V-gene family, and reads lacking a unique V-gene family were excluded. To address suspected cross-contamination and a sequencing artifact, a later analysis removed over 500 highly shared, low-generation-probability nucleotide sequences. A later analysis calculated a clonal expansion index for each public chain from normalized within-repertoire ranks of inferred template counts. A later analysis computed generation probabilities with a VDJ recombination model fitted to out-of-frame rearrangements, and checked the results against IGoR. A later analysis scored TCR-TCR, TCR-HLA and TCR-CMV co-occurrence with hypergeometric tests, applying a repertoire-size bias correction to TCR pairs. To estimate false discovery rates, a later analysis permuted the HLA or CMV assignments 20 times. In a later analysis, co-occurring TCRs were grouped using DBSCAN, and TCRdist sequence similarity was added for clustering within HLA-allele-positive subsets. For co-occurrence clustering, repertoires with fewer than 30,000 or more than 120,000 public chains were excluded, along with several repertoires with anomalous nucleotide sharing. The source is immuneACCESS, and TCRdb retained only in-frame sequences with V and J called. Part of the clones is not carried over; for the studies checked, unresolved V genes explain less than half of this, and the remainder is unexplained. The V and J calls and clone size are taken from that table; D and trimming were inferred from the DNA. The sample profile shows around 100,000 clones; around 73% of them were found once. Around 3.5% of the sample goes to the ten largest clones.

The data were obtained in a study of cytomegalovirus exposure and HLA in healthy donors (dated by TCRdb to the late 2010s). Study-level background: An earlier analysis of roughly 630 of the donors reported 250 to 300 Gb of sequence data and 117 million unique TCR beta sequences from 150 million to 200 million T cells. An early release covering roughly 580 HLA-typed donors comprised about 300 gigabases of sequencing data and about 90 million unique TCR sequences. Among the approximately 430 genotyped donors, around 81% belonged to the genetic ancestry cluster associated with self-reported Caucasian donors. The study was designed to test whether signatures of past pathogen exposure could be identified by cataloging public T cell receptors. The study profiled the T cell repertoires of hundreds of subjects by immunosequencing and related them to cytomegalovirus serostatus. Besides the first cohort of 666 subjects, a separate validation cohort made up of about 120 different subjects was used. To predict cytomegalovirus infection status, the study brought together high-throughput TCR immunosequencing, statistical association of individual TCRs with disease status, and machine learning. A later analysis re-analyzed previously published TCR beta repertoires from 660 or so donors and added high-resolution HLA genotyping to study TCR occurrence patterns. Rather than using new phenotypic data, the later analysis identified candidate immune exposures from TCR beta sequences and from how often those sequences occurred across donors. An earlier analysis of approximately 580 of the donors used high-throughput TCR beta sequencing to judge whether each TCR beta V gene segment behaved as functional or pseudogenic. Alongside the repertoire data, information on donor age, sex, ethnicity and CMV serostatus was compiled. In a later genetic analysis, genome-wide SNP genotypes for about 55% of the roughly 700 donors were used, and that subset was treated as a discovery cohort. All discovery cohort repertoires had been generated using a single sequencing platform. Both class I and class II loci were covered by HLA typing, at four-digit resolution. The number of donors typed differed by locus, with 629-630 for A, B, C, DRB1 and DQB1, 522 for DQA1, 600 to 610 for DPA1, and under 490 for DPB1. A few DR-DQ haplotypes were treated as single units for association and clustering because of strong linkage in the cohort. On average, over 200,000 unique TCR beta nucleotide sequences were sequenced per donor among roughly 430 genotyped donors of the cohort, with roughly 20% of those sequences being non-productive. The investigation overall reported the following: A cluster of highly shared sequence variants was judged likely to represent a technical artifact of the sequencing pipeline. At a false discovery rate of 0.05, a later analysis linked 16,951 TCR beta sequences to specific HLA alleles. Linkage disequilibrium might explain the correlated functional status among segregating V segments, but an unknown experimental factor could not be ruled out. In a later genetic analysis, a missense DCLRE1C variant was associated with V-gene and J-gene trimming of TCR beta chains, and the association was replicated in an independent cohort. In an earlier analysis of 587 of the donors, most TCR beta V segments were observed in productive rearrangements about 90% or about 30% of the time, broadly matching IMGT annotations. A further reported finding was that TCR beta sequences accurately predicted the HLA-A and HLA-B alleles for most subjects in the first cohort. According to a later analysis, TCR association rates differed among HLA loci, with DRB1 alleles showing the most associated TCRs and HLA-C alleles showing the fewest. Compared with the 666-donor mean, donors in an Asian-associated ancestry cluster had fewer N-insertions in productive TCRs, according to a later genetic analysis. Because counts were too low, approximately 15 rarely observed V segments, including chromosome 9 orphons, were excluded from the earlier analysis of 500 to 700 of the donors. The only immune exposure information available for the cohort was CMV serostatus. A total of about 180 TCR beta chains were listed by the study as associated with cytomegalovirus. When HLA alleles, especially DR and DQ, strongly co-occurred, attributing TCR associations to individual alleles was difficult. According to a later analysis, most CMV-associated TCR beta chains appeared to be HLA-restricted, and the HLA associations seemed to be driven largely by CMV exposure. Some IMGT-functional V segments, including TRBV6-2 and TRBV6-3, could not be distinguished by the 87-base-pair reads and were therefore excluded. The presence/absence analyses assumed that sequencing depth was roughly uniform across donors, and that assumption may not be true. According to a later analysis, parvovirus B19, influenza, CMV and Epstein-Barr virus appeared linked to several top co-occurrence clusters. The classifier was reported to diagnose cytomegalovirus status with high specificity and sensitivity in both the original cohort and the validation cohort. HLA typing was unavailable for some donors at each locus, so association tests used only the typed subset. In vitro tests confirmed that a few of the cytomegalovirus-associated TCR beta chains recognize cytomegalovirus antigens. The authors suggested that the approach could potentially be extended to other disease states and immunological phenotypes. Only TCR beta chains were sequenced in this cohort, and the absence of alpha or paired-chain data limited detectable features. In a later analysis, HLA-associated TCR beta chains were found to be more clonally expanded and to have lower generation probabilities than equally common non-associated chains. Most TCR sequences were observed very rarely across donors, whereas some public TCRs were present in many individuals.

Cut back by 0 bases and 6 bases, the V and J ends lie 17 bases apart. CDR1 is given as MNHEY and CDR2 as SVGAGI, both from the germline V gene. Counted from cysteine to phenylalanine, this CDR3 has 16 amino acids. CDR3 DNA only is kept here, 48 bases in frame from base 1. Here the chain combines TRBV6-5 and TRBJ1-2; no D segment can be confidently identified. The specimen was PBMCs. The TCR was taken from a man aged 40-55 years in good health and CMV-seronegative. The CDR3 amino acid sequence is: CASSYSGPSLGDGYTF. The DNA is as follows: TGTGCCAGCAGTTACTCCGGTCCAAGCCTGGGAGATGGCTACACCTTC.